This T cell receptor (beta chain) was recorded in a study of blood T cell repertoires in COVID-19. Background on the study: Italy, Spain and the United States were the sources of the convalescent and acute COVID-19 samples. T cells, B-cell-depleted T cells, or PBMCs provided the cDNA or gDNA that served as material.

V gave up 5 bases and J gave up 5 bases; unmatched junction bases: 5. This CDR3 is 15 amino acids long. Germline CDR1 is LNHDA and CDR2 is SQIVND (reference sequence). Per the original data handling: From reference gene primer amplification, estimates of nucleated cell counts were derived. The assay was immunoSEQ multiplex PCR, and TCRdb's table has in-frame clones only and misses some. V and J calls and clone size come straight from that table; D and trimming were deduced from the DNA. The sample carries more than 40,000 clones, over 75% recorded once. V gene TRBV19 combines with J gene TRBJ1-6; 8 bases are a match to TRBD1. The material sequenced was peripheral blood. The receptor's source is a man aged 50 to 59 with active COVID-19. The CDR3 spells CASSVPGQDNSPLHF. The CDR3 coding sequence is TGTGCCAGTAGTGTCCCGGGACAGGATAATTCACCCCTCCACTTT.